The clone carrying this T cell receptor beta chain was detected a few times. The antigen is not known. This entry is derived from a study of beta chain features in type 1 diabetes. Study-wide findings and caveats: People with Type 1 diabetes carried modestly yet significantly shorter TCRB CDR3s in all four CD4+ subsets.

All of the isolated RNA was reverse transcribed, so expressed TCRB transcripts were sequenced. Assay used: immunoSEQ multiplex PCR; TCRdb lists only in-frame clones, some missing. The table includes fewer than 200,000 clones, about 9.4% detected once. Germline values: CDR1 MDHEN, CDR2 SYDVKM. Trimming cost V 3 bases and J 0 bases, with 12 bases left between them. The CDR3 covers 16 residues. The V gene is TRBV28, the J gene TRBJ1-5; TRBD1 might be the D (6 bases). This TCR came from a man in his thirties or forties with type 1 diabetes. Sequenced sample: central memory CD4+ T cells from blood. As DNA, the CDR3 is TGTGCCAGCAGTTTCGCCGGACAGTATAGCAATCAGCCCCAGCATTTT. Residues: CASSFAGQYSNQPQHF.